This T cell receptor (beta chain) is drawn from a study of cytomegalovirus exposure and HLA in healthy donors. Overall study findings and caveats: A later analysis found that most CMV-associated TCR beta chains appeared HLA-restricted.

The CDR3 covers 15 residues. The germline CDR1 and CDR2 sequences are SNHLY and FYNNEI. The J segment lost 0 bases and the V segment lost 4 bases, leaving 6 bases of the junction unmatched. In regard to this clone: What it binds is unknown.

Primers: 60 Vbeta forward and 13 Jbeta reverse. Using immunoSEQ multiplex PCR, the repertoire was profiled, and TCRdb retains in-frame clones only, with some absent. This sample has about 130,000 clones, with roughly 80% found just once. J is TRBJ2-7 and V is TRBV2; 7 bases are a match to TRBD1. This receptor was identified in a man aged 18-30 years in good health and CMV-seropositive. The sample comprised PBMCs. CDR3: CASSGFRDSSYEQYF. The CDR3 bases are TGTGCCAGCAGTGGTTTCCGGGACAGCTCCTACGAGCAGTACTTC.